This TCR beta chain was retrieved from a study of Graves' ophthalmopathy and Graves' hyperthyroidism. Investigators amplified TCR beta CDR3 regions from RNA transcripts. Second-round multiplex PCR came after a first-round RT-PCR that employed HTBI primers. TCRdb called the multiplex PCR reads again in MiXCR, with one record for every CDR3 protein. This sample yields over 450,000 distinct CDR3 sequences, of which around an eighth are seen a single time; over 8% belongs to the top ten. CDR1 KGHDR and CDR2 SFDVKD come from the germline V gene. Trimming left V 2 bases short and J 0 bases short, with 13 bases between. This CDR3 has 17 residues. This clonotype appeared many times. Donors with ophthalmopathy: moderate-to-severe activity, CAS ≥3, NOSPECS ≥4, duration under 3 months. The diagnosis combined clinical symptoms, thyroxine, TRAb, thyroid ultrasound and orbital computed tomography scans.

This clonotype was sampled from a woman aged 25 to 39 with Graves' ophthalmopathy. The sequencing input was blood. The chain employs TRBV24-1 and TRBJ1-5; possible D gene TRBD1, 6 bases. The CDR3 here is CATSDSQGSYSNQPQHF. For the CDR3, the DNA is TGTGCCACCAGTGATTCCCAGGGGTCGTATAGCAATCAGCCCCAGCATTTT.